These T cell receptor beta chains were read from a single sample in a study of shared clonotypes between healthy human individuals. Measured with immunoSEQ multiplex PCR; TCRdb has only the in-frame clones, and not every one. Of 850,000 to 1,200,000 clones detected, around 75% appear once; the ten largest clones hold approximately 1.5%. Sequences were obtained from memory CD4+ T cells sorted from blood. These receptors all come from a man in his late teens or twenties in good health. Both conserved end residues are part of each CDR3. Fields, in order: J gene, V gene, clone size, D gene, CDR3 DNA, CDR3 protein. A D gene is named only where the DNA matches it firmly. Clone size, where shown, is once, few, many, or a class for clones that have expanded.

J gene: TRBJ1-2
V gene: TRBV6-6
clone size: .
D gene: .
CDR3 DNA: TGTGCCACCCACCCGGGGTTGTCTTATGGCTACACCTTC
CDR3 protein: CATHPGLSYGYTF

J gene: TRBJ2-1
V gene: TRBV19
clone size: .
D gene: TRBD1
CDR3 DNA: TGTGCCAGTAGTATAGTCGGGACAGGGAGTGAGGAGCAGTTCTTC
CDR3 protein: CASSIVGTGSEEQFF

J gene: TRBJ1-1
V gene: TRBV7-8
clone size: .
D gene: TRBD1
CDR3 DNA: TGTGCCAGCACCTTTACAGGGGCCACTGAAGCTTTCTTT
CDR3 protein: CASTFTGATEAFF

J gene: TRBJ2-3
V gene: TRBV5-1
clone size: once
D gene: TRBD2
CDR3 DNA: TGCGCCAGCAGCTCAGGACTAGCGGGGGGGACAACCAGCACAGATACGCAGTATTTT
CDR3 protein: CASSSGLAGGTTSTDTQYF

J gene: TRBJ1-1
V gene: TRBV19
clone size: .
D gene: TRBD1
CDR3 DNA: TGTGCCAGTAGAACAGGGGCGGGCACTGAAGCTTTCTTT
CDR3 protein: CASRTGAGTEAFF

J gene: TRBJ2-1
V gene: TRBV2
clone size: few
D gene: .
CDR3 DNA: TGTGCCAGCAGCTACTATTTCGTAGCGAGCAATGAGCAGTTCTTC
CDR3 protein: CASSYYFVASNEQFF

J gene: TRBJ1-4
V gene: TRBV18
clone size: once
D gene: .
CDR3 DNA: TGTGCCAGCTCACTAACCACGGTTGCAACTAATGAAAAACTGTTTTTT
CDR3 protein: CASSLTTVATNEKLFF

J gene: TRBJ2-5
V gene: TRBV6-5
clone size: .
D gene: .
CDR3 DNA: TGTGCCAGCAGTTCCCCCGGTAGGGCCCAAGAGACCCAGTACTTC
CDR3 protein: CASSSPGRAQETQYF

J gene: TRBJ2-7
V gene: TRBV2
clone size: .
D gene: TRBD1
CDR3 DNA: TGTGCCAGCAGCGCCGGGACAGGGGGTTCCTACGAGCAGTACTTC
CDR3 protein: CASSAGTGGSYEQYF

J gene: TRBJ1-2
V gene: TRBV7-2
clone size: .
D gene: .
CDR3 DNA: TGTGCCAGCAACCTAGACAGTCTCTATGGCTACACCTTC
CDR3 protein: CASNLDSLYGYTF

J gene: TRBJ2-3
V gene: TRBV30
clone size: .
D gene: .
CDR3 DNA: TGTGCCTGGAGAAGAGGACAGTCTTTTAGCACAGATACGCAGTATTTT
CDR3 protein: CAWRRGQSFSTDTQYF

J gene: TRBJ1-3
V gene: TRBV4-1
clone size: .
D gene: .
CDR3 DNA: TGCGCCAGCAGCGCAACAGAGGGAAACACCATATATTTT
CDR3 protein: CASSATEGNTIYF

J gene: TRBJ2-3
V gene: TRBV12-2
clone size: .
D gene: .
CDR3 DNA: TGTGCAAGTCGCTTAGTACCCCGGGACAGGTCCACAGATACGCAGTATTTT
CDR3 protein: CASRLVPRDRSTDTQYF

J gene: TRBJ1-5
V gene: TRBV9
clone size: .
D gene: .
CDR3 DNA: TGTGCCAGCAGCGTAGGAGGCGGGGGTCAGCCCCAGCATTTT
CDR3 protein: CASSVGGGGQPQHF

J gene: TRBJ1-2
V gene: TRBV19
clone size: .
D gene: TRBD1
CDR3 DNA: TGTGCCAGTAGTAGCCGGGACAGGGAGGCCTATGGCTACACCTTC
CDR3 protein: CASSSRDREAYGYTF

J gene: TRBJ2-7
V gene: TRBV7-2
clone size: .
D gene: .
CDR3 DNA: TGTGCCAGCAGCCGGAGTGGGGCCCTCAGTGAGCAGTACTTC
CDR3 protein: CASSRSGALSEQYF

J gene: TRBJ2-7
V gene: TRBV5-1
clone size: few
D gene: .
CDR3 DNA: TGCGCCAGCAGCTTGGCCGAGAGCACCTACGAGCAGTACTTC
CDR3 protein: CASSLAESTYEQYF

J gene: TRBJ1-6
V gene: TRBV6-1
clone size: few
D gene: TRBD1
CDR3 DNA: TGTGCCAGCAGCCCCGGGACAGGGAAAGGTTCACCCCTCCACTTT
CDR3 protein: CASSPGTGKGSPLHF

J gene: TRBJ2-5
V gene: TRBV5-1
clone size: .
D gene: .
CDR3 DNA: TGCGCCAGCAGCTATGGTCTTCCCGAGACCCAGTACTTC
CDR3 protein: CASSYGLPETQYF

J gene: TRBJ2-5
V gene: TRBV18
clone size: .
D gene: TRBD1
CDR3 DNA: TGTGCCAGCACCCGGGACAGGGAAGAGACCCAGTACTTC
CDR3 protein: CASTRDREETQYF

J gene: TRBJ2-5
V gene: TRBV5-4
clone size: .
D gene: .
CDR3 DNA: TGTGCCAGCAGCCTAAAACAAACGACGGAGACCCAGTACTTC
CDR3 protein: CASSLKQTTETQYF

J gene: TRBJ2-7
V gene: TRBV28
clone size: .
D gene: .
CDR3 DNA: TGTGCCAGCAGTCGGGCACAGCGAGCCTACGAGCAGTACTTC
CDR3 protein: CASSRAQRAYEQYF

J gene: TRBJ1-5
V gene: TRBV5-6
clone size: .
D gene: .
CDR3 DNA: TGTGCCAGCGGCAGGGTCGGCCAGCCCCAGCATTTT
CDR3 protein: CASGRVGQPQHF

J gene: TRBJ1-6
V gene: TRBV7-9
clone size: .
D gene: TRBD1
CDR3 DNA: TGTGCCAGCAGCTTAGCGCGGGACAGTTTTTCGAGTTCACCCCTCCACTTT
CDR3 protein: CASSLARDSFSSSPLHF

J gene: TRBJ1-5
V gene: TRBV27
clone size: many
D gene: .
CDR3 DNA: TGTGCCAGCAGTGAGAGGGGGACGGGCAATCAGCCCCAGCATTTT
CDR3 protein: CASSERGTGNQPQHF

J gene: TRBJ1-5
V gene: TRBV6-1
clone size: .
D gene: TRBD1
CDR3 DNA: TGTGCCAGCAGCGGAGGGACAGGTCTTGATAAGCCCCAGCATTTT
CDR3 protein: CASSGGTGLDKPQHF

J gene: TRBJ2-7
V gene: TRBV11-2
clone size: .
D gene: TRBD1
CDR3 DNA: TGTGCCAGCAGACGACAGGGCTCCTACGAGCAGTACTTC
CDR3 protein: CASRRQGSYEQYF

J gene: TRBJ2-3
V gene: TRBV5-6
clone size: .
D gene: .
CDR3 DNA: TGTGCCAGCAGCCGGACGACTAGCACAGATACGCAGTATTTT
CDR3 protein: CASSRTTSTDTQYF

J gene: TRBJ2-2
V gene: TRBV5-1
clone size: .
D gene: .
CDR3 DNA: TGCGCCAGCAGCTTGGACACTTCCACCGGGGAGCTGTTTTTT
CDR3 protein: CASSLDTSTGELFF

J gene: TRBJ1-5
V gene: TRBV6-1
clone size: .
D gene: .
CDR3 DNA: TGTGCCAGCAGTGAAGCTTGGCAGGCCCCCCTGGCCCAGCATTTT
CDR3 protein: CASSEAWQAPLAQHF

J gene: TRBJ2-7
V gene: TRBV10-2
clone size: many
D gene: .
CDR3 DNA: TGCGCCAGTCTTCCGGACTTGCTGCTGAGCCGCGAGCAGTACTTC
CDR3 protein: CASLPDLLLSREQYF

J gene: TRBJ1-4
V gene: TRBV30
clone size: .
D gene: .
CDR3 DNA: TGTGCCTCGACGGGGAGGGGTAATGAAAAACTGTTTTTT
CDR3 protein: CASTGRGNEKLFF

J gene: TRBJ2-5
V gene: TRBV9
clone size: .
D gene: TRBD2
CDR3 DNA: TGTGCCAGCAGCCCCGGACTAGCGGCGGGGCAAGAGACCCAGTACTTC
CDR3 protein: CASSPGLAAGQETQYF

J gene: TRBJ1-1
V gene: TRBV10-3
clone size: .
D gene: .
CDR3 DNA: TGTGCCATCGTACGGTCGCGACCGTACACTGAAGCTTTCTTT
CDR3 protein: CAIVRSRPYTEAFF

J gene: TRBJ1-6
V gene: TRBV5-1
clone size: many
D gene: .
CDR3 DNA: TGCGCCAGCAGGTCTGGGACGGACCGTAATTCACCCCTCCACTTT
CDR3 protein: CASRSGTDRNSPLHF

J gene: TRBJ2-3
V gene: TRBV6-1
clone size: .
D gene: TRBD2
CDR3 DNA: TGTGCCAGCAGTGAAGCTCTAGCGGGGGGGCCGAATACGCAGTATTTT
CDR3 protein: CASSEALAGGPNTQYF

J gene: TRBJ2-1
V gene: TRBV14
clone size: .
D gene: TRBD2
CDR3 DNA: TGTGCCAGCAGCCGCGTCGCCGGGAGGGGTTCCTACAATGAGCAGTTCTTC
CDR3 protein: CASSRVAGRGSYNEQFF

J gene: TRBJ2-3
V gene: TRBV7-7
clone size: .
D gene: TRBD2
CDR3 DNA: TGTGCTAGCAGCCGGGGGGACCGTTACACAGATACGCAGTATTTT
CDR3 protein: CASSRGDRYTDTQYF

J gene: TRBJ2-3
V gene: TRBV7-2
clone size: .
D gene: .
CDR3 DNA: TGTGCCAGCATCTTCGCAGATACGCAGTATTTT
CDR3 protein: CASIFADTQYF

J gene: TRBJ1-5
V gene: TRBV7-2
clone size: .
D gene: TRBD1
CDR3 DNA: TGTGCCAGCAGCTTACGGGGAGGGACAGAGATTAGCAATCAGCCCCAGCATTTT
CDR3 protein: CASSLRGGTEISNQPQHF

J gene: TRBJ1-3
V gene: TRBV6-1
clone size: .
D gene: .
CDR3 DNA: TGTGCCAGCAGATTCTCTGGAAACACCATATATTTT
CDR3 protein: CASRFSGNTIYF

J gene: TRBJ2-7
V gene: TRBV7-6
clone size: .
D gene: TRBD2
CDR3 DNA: TGTGCCAGCAGCTTAGGGGCGGGAGGGCCCTACGAGCAGTACTTC
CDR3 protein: CASSLGAGGPYEQYF

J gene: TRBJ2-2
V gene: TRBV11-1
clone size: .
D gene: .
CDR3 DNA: TGTGCCAGCAGCCCAAGGGACCCCACCGGGGAGCTGTTTTTT
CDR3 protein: CASSPRDPTGELFF

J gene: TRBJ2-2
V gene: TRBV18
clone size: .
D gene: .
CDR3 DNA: TGTGCCAGCTCACCAGACGTGACTAGTTCACCCACCGGGGAGCTGTTTTTT
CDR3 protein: CASSPDVTSSPTGELFF

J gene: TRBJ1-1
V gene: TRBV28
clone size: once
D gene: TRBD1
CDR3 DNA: TGTGCCAGCAGTTCAAGGGGGCTCGGCACTGAAGCTTTCTTT
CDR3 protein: CASSSRGLGTEAFF